These 12 T cell receptor beta chains originate from one sample sequenced in a study of blood T cell repertoires in COVID-19. Clones were sequenced by immunoSEQ multiplex PCR, and TCRdb holds only the in-frame ones, with some missing. The repertoire holds about 140,000 clones, with almost 85% as singletons. Sequenced material: peripheral blood. These receptors all come from a man aged 45-65 years with acute or convalescent COVID-19.

V usage is TRBV24-1 and J usage is TRBJ2-1, with D possibly matching TRBD2 (5 bases). The germline V gene encodes CDR1 KGHDR and CDR2 SFDVKD. CDR3 length: 16 amino acids. Between the trimmed V and J ends, which lost 3 bases and 5 bases, there was a span of 16 bases. The CDR3 DNA is TGTGCCACCAGTGATCATAGCGTAAGTGGGGACAATGAGCAGTTCTTC. This gives the protein CATSDHSVSGDNEQFF.

This clone was recorded a few times. This chain joins TRBV10-3 and TRBJ1-2; 9 nucleotides line up with TRBD1. Germline trimming cut 5 bases from V and 7 bases from J; bases unmatched to any gene: 23. This CDR3 is 19 amino acids long. The V gene's germline CDR1 is ENHRY and CDR2 SYGVKD. The DNA of the CDR3 is TGTGCCATCAGTTCAAAACAGGGGGCCAAAGGCTCTACGGGACCTGGCTACACCTTC. Translation gives CAISSKQGAKGSTGPGYTF.

V is TRBV15 and J is TRBJ2-5, with 9 bases lining up with TRBD2. This CDR3 region has 13 residues. CDR1 and CDR2 (germline): LNHNV, YYDKDF (reference sequence). V gave up 3 bases and J gave up 4 bases; unmatched junction bases: 0. The CDR3 DNA is TGTGCCACCAGCAGGACTAGCGGAGAGACCCAGTACTTC. This encodes CATSRTSGETQYF.

The rearrangement links TRBV5-6 to TRBJ2-3; 7 bases line up with TRBD2. The CDR3 is 14 amino acids. The V gene end was trimmed by 5 bases and the J gene end by 4 bases; junction bases not matched to a gene: 7. Germline CDR1 SGHDT, CDR2 YYEEEE. CDR3 protein: CASRWTSLADTQYF. CDR3 DNA: TGTGCCAGCAGATGGACTAGTTTAGCAGATACGCAGTATTTT.

In its sample, this clone was seen once. The chain combines TRBV3-1 (or the pseudogene TRBV3-2) with TRBJ1-5, with D perhaps matching TRBD1 (5 bases). The CDR3 sequence is 17 residues long. Germline V gene data show CDR1 as LGHDT and CDR2 as YNNKEL (reference sequence). Trimming cost V 1 base and J 0 bases, with 13 bases left between them. The CDR3 DNA reads as TGTGCCAGCAGCCAAGGCCCAGACAGTAATAGCAATCAGCCCCAGCATTTT. It yields the protein CASSQGPDSNSNQPQHF.

In this sample, this clone turned up once. V is TRBV10-3 and J is TRBJ2-1, with 7 bases matching TRBD1. V shed 6 bases, J shed 4 bases, and the junction held 6 bases outside the gene matches. The CDR3 is made up of 14 amino acids. Germline loops: CDR1 ENHRY, CDR2 SYGVKD. CDR3 sequence: CAIRSGTDYNEQFF. The CDR3 DNA reads TGTGCCATCAGGTCCGGGACAGATTACAATGAGCAGTTCTTC.

This sequence joins TRBV2 and TRBJ1-6, with D possibly TRBD1 on 5 matching bases. This CDR3 has 15 residues. Trimming pared 3 bases from V and 9 bases from J, leaving 15 bases between. Germline assignment: CDR1 SNHLY and CDR2 FYNNEI. The CDR3 DNA reads as TGTGCCAGCAGTGAGTCCACGCAGGGAACTTCACCCCTCCACTTT. Protein product: CASSESTQGTSPLHF.

This chain links TRBV7-9 with TRBJ2-1; TRBD2 matches 11 bases. The CDR3 contains 16 residues. The V gene's germline CDR1 is SEHNR and CDR2 FQNEAQ (reference sequence). V lost 5 bases, J lost 5 bases, and 8 bases stayed unmatched. The CDR3 sequence: CASSPIGTSGNNEQFF. CDR3 nucleotide sequence: TGTGCCAGCAGCCCAATAGGGACTAGCGGTAACAATGAGCAGTTCTTC.

The rearrangement links TRBV28 to TRBJ1-2, with TRBD1 as a possible D gene (5 bases). Trimming removed 6 bases at V and 1 base at J, with 15 bases between. CDR3 length: 15 residues. Germline V gene data show CDR1 as MDHEN and CDR2 as SYDVKM. CDR3 nucleotide sequence: TGTGCCAGCAGGTCGGGGGGGACCGGTAACTATGGCTACACCTTC. Amino acid sequence: CASRSGGTGNYGYTF.

The V gene is TRBV18, the J gene TRBJ2-1; tentatively, D is TRBD1 (6 bases). Looked up from germline, CDR1 is KGHSH and CDR2 is LQKENI. The CDR3 runs to 14 residues. Trimming removed 3 bases at V and 5 bases at J, with 11 bases between. The CDR3 sequence: CASSPPTGNNEQFF. The CDR3 bases are TGTGCCAGCTCACCCCCCACAGGGAACAATGAGCAGTTCTTC.

The chain links TRBV6-5 to TRBJ2-7; 11 nucleotides match TRBD2. Germline V gene sequence: CDR1 MNHEY, CDR2 SVGAGI. The V and J ends lost 4 bases and 5 bases, in that order; junction bases with no gene match: 7. The CDR3 sequence is 15 residues long. The CDR3 DNA reads TGTGCCAGCAGTTGGATAGCGGGGGGGCCTGACGAGCAGTACTTC. It codes for CASSWIAGGPDEQYF.

The chain recombines TRBV6-5 with TRBJ2-3, with D possibly being TRBD2 (5 bases). V was trimmed by 4 bases and J by 6 bases, leaving 17 bases between them. CDR3 size: 15 residues. CDR1 is MNHEY and CDR2 is SVGAGI in the germline V gene. The CDR3 region has the DNA TGTGCCAGCAGTTCCATCGGACTCCAAGGCGATACGCAGTATTTT. This translates into CASSSIGLQGDTQYF.